The entry below gives a single T cell receptor (beta chain) sequence along with its context. The data are from a study of blood T cell repertoires in COVID-19. How the authors handled the data: Using reference gene primer amplification, nucleated cell counts were estimated. Measured with immunoSEQ multiplex PCR; TCRdb has only the in-frame clones, and not every one. The V and J calls and clone size are taken from that table; D and trimming were inferred from the DNA. The data show hundreds of thousands of clones, less than 85% seen once. In assigning cohorts, the study relied on participant-reported clinical history. This TCR came from a woman between 45 and 65 years old who had recovered from COVID-19. Material for sequencing was PBMCs or T cells enriched from blood (not recorded which).

The CDR3 bases are TGTGCCAGCAGTTCTGGACAGGGAAACACCATATATTTT. It codes for CASSSGQGNTIYF. V and J are TRBV7-3 and TRBJ1-3, with D possibly TRBD1 on 6 matching bases. The CDR3 spans 13 residues. Germline V gene sequence: CDR1 SGHTA, CDR2 FQGTGA. V was clipped by 6 bases and J by 4 bases, with 10 bases between them.